What follows is one TCR beta chain and its context. This may arise from a read error, as a much more abundant clone is one base away. These data belong to a study of blood T cell repertoires in COVID-19. Study-wide context: Both acute and convalescent COVID-19 samples were obtained from the United States, Italy and Spain. Sources were T cells, B-cell-depleted T cells, or PBMCs; the material itself was cDNA or gDNA.

V lost 7 bases, J lost 4 bases, and 8 bases stayed unmatched. The CDR3 extends over 14 amino acids. CDR1 and CDR2 (germline): SNHLY, FYNNEI. Study processing details: Scientists estimated how many nucleated cells there were by amplifying reference gene primers. The assay was immunoSEQ multiplex PCR, and TCRdb's table has in-frame clones only and misses some. Clonal size and the V and J genes are those of that table, whereas D and trimming came from the DNA. The table records about 140,000 clones, roughly 79% of them present only once. The sequenced material came from peripheral blood. The rearrangement joins TRBV2 to TRBJ2-7, with TRBD2 matching 9 bases. The TCR originated in an older woman with active or convalescent COVID-19. The CDR3 is CASTAGGAGYEQYF. The CDR3 DNA sequence: TGTGCCAGCACCGCGGGGGGGGCGGGGTACGAGCAGTACTTC.